The 5 T cell receptor beta chains below were found in one sample sequenced in a study of human T cells and chemical hapten exposure. As to time point: patch test 2, 6 weeks after DPC sensitization. Noted treatment: therapeutic diphenylcyclopropenone sensitization with weekly scalp DPC. The study extracted total RNA from unfractionated whole blood. MiXCR, applied by TCRdb to the RACE reads, yields one record per CDR3 protein. The repertoire holds 40,000 or so distinct CDR3 sequences, with around a tenth as singletons. The source was whole blood, collected in connection with sensitization to the hapten diphenylcyclopropenone (DPC). These TCRs come from a young woman with alopecia areata. Some clones in this sample may be carry-over from other donors' samples.

The rearrangement links TRBV20-1 to TRBJ2-1, with 11 positions matching TRBD1. There are 15 residues in the CDR3. CDR1 and CDR2 from the germline V gene are DFQATT and SNEGSKA (reference sequence). V trimming: 3 bases; J trimming: 8 bases; junction bases outside the gene matches: 9. The CDR3 here is CSASSGTGGLDEQFF. CDR3 nucleotides: TGCAGTGCTAGTTCCGGGACAGGGGGTTTGGATGAGCAGTTCTTC.

The V gene is TRBV6-5, the J gene TRBJ2-1, with 10 bases aligning to TRBD2. The germline V gene encodes CDR1 MNHEY and CDR2 SVGAGI. With 5 bases clipped from V and 8 bases from J, the junction kept 9 bases outside the gene matches. The CDR3 runs 15 residues. CDR3 residues: CASSRGLAVAHEQFF. The CDR3 region has the DNA TGTGCCAGCAGTAGAGGACTAGCGGTGGCGCATGAGCAGTTCTTC.

The rearrangement joins TRBV7-3 to TRBJ2-1; D is possibly TRBD1 or TRBD2 (7 bases each). CDR3 size: 13 residues. V shed 6 bases and J shed 7 bases, with 13 bases lying between them. Germline CDR1 SGHTA, CDR2 FQGTGA. The CDR3 nucleotides read TGTGCCAGCAGGGGAGGGGGCGAAAATGAGCAGTTCTTC. Amino acids: CASRGGGENEQFF.

This clonotype was observed a handful of times. V usage is TRBV30 and J usage is TRBJ2-1; tentatively, D is TRBD1 (6 bases). The CDR3 covers 13 residues. Germline assignment: CDR1 GTSNPN and CDR2 SVGIG (reference sequence). Between the trimmed V and J ends, which lost 1 base and 9 bases, there was a span of 13 bases. The CDR3 reads CAWSGTGPSEQFF. For the CDR3, the DNA is TGTGCCTGGAGTGGTACAGGGCCCAGTGAGCAGTTCTTC.

V and J are TRBV7-9 and TRBJ2-5; TRBD1 matches at 7 bases. With V trimmed by 5 bases and J by 5 bases, 11 bases remained unmatched. Germline lookup yields CDR1 SEHNR and CDR2 FQNEAQ (reference sequence). This CDR3 contains 15 residues. CDR3 DNA: TGTGCCAGCAGCCAACAGACAGGGCGGGTGGAGACCCAGTACTTC. Translated: CASSQQTGRVETQYF.